The entry that follows covers one TCR beta chain sequence. Assay: immunoSEQ multiplex PCR; the TCRdb copy retains only in-frame clones and omits some. The table shows 250,000 to 400,000 clones, with more than 75% occurring only once. This sample is part of a study of blood T cell repertoires in COVID-19. Background on the study: From the United States, Italy and Spain came samples of acute and convalescent COVID-19.

This clonotype was obtained from a man aged 45-60 years with active or convalescent COVID-19. The sequencing input was peripheral blood.

The CDR3 DNA reads TGCGCCAGCAGCTCGGGACAGCCTCACAATGAGCAGTTCTTC. Residues: CASSSGQPHNEQFF. The chain recombines TRBV5-1 with TRBJ2-1, with 7 bases identical to TRBD1. This CDR3 is 14 amino acids long. Trimming cost V 3 bases and J 5 bases; bases outside gene matches: 5. Germline V gene lookup returns CDR1 SGHRS and CDR2 YFSETQ. Full variable domain (rest looked up from reference TRBV5-1 and TRBJ2-1): KAGVTQTPRYLIKTRGQQVTLSCSPISGHRSVSWYQQTPGQGLQFLFEYFSETQRNKGNFPGRFSGRQFSNSRSEMNVSTLELGDSALYLCASSSGQPHNEQFFGPGTRLTVL.